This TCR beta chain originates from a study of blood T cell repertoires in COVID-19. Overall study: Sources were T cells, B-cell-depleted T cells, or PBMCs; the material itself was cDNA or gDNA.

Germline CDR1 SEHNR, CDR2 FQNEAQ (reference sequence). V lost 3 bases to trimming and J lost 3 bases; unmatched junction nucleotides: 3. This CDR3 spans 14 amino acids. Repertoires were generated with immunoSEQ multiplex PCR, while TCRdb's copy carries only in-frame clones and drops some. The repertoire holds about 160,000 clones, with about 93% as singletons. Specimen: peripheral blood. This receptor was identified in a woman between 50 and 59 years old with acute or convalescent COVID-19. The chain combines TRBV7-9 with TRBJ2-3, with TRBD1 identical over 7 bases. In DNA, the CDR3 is TGTGCCAGCAGCTTCGAGACAGGGACAGATACGCAGTATTTT. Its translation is CASSFETGTDTQYF.